This T cell receptor beta chain was found in a study of graft-versus-host responses after intestinal transplantation. Study-level information: Multivisceral, liver-intestinal, or isolated intestinal grafts were transplanted into recipients. Induction using anti-thymocyte globulin, followed by tacrolimus and steroids for 2 to 4 years, was given to all recipients.

Produced via immunoSEQ multiplex PCR; TCRdb's table is partial and in-frame only. The table lists about 9,600 clones, around 79% of them singletons. Only a few counts were recorded for this clone. Trimming stripped 7 bases from V and 10 bases from J, with 24 bases between. The CDR3 is made up of 15 amino acids. Germline V gene lookup returns CDR1 LGHNT and CDR2 FRNRAP. Graft samples were processed, releasing intraepithelial and lamina propria lymphocytes. The chain recombines TRBV12-5 with TRBJ2-3; D perhaps matches TRBD1 (6 bases). The source is a human patient who received an intestinal transplant, so some T cells may come from the graft donor. This material consisted of ileum tissue, taken about 470 days after intestinal transplantation. The CDR3 nucleotides are TGTGCTAGTGCCCGACAGGAGTCCTCCCCCGGGGCGCAGTATTTT. The encoded protein is CASARQESSPGAQYF. The variable domain in full, with the rest retrieved from reference TRBV12-5 and TRBJ2-3, is DARVTQTPRHKVTEMGQEVTMRCQPILGHNTVFWYRQTMMQGLELLAYFRNRAPLDDSGMPKDRFSAEMPDATLATLKIQPSEPRDSAVYFCASARQESSPGAQYFGPGTRLTVL.